The T cell receptor beta chain described here comes from a study of T cell responses to AZD1222 COVID-19 vaccine. The CDR3 extends over 15 amino acids. Trimming removed 4 bases at V and 2 bases at J, with 15 bases between. Germline-derived CDR1 and CDR2 are MGHDK and SYGVNS. Using immunoSEQ multiplex PCR, the repertoire was profiled, and TCRdb retains in-frame clones only, with some absent. The table shows around 130,000 clones, with approximately 94% occurring only once. Here the sequenced sample was peripheral blood, taken on day 0 of AZD1222 vaccination. This TCR derives from an adult in good health. The V call is TRBV25-1, the J call TRBJ2-7; weak D call: TRBD2 (5 bases). This chain's CDR3 is CASSVGFWGAYEQYF. DNA for the CDR3: TGTGCCAGCAGTGTTGGGTTTTGGGGAGCCTACGAGCAGTACTTC.